Listed below are T cell receptor beta chains from one sample, sequenced in a study of patients and donors after allogeneic stem cell transplantation. TCRdb processed the RT-PCR reads anew with MiXCR; each CDR3 protein has one entry. The data contain roughly 960,000 distinct CDR3 sequences, roughly 18% of them seen just once; the ten biggest clones take up 5.5% to 6.5%. The sequencing input was blood, either unsorted or a sorted T cell fraction (not recorded which). The receptors shown here come from a human donor who was either an allogeneic HSCT recipient or a stem cell or donor lymphocyte infusion donor (not recorded which). It is not recorded whose cells these are; they may come from a transplant donor. CDR3s include the opening cysteine and the closing phenylalanine or tryptophan. Fields, in order: D gene, clone size, V gene, J gene, CDR3 DNA, CDR3 protein. A D gene is named only where the DNA matches it firmly. Part of the rows lack a size; the others show once, few, many or a class for expanded clones.

>.|.|TRBV29-1|TRBJ2-1
TGCAGCGTTGTCCGTAATTACAATGAGCAGTTCTTC
CSVVRNYNEQFF
>.|.|TRBV12-3/TRBV12-4|TRBJ2-3
TGTGCCAGCAGTTTAAGTCCCAGGGCCGATACGCAGTATTTT
CASSLSPRADTQYF
>.|.|TRBV20-1|TRBJ2-2
TGCAGTGCTAGAGATCTGCAGGGATCGCCGAGCACCGGGGAGCTGTTTTTT
CSARDLQGSPSTGELFF
>.|few|TRBV4-3|TRBJ2-2
TGCGCCAGCAGCCAAGACCCGTCCAGATACACCGGGGAGCTGTTTTTT
CASSQDPSRYTGELFF
>.|few|TRBV11-2|TRBJ2-5
TGTGCCAGCAGCCTGCGGGACAAAGCCCTGGTTTCCCAGTACTTC
CASSLRDKALVSQYF
>.|few|TRBV4-2|TRBJ1-1
TGTGCCAGCAGCCAAGAATCACAGAAGAACACTGAAGCTTTCTTT
CASSQESQKNTEAFF
>.|few|TRBV29-1|TRBJ1-2
TGCAGCGTTGCTGGGGGGGCGAGGAACTATGGCTACACCTTC
CSVAGGARNYGYTF
>.|.|TRBV11-2|TRBJ2-1
TGTGCCAGCAGCCCCTTTCCTCCCACAGGGCAGTTCTTC
CASSPFPPTGQFF
>TRBD2|.|TRBV3-1|TRBJ2-7
TGTGCCAGCAGCCAAAGACTAGCGGGAGTCCACGAGCAGTACTTC
CASSQRLAGVHEQYF
>.|.|TRBV3-1|TRBJ1-2
TGTGCCAGCAGCCCCGAGGAGGGGGTTAAATCCTATGGCTACACCTTC
CASSPEEGVKSYGYTF
>.|few|TRBV20-1|TRBJ2-2
TGCAGTGCTAGAGATCAACAGCTAAACACCGGGGAGCTGTTTTTT
CSARDQQLNTGELFF
>.|many|TRBV5-1|TRBJ1-1
TGTGCCAGCAGTTTAAAGATGAACACTGAAGCTTTCTTT
CASSLKMNTEAFF